These 7 T cell receptor beta chains were sequenced from one sample in a study of T cell repertoires in ileal Crohn's disease. Libraries were prepared by immunoSEQ multiplex PCR; TCRdb keeps only in-frame clonotypes and omits some of them. The sample has 15,000 to 20,000 clones, almost 90% seen once. Material for sequencing was ileal tissue. These receptors originate from an adult with Crohn's disease.

The V and J genes are TRBV7-2 and TRBJ2-2; 8 bases match TRBD2. The V gene end was trimmed by 5 bases and the J gene end by 0 bases; junction bases not matched to a gene: 2. CDR3 length: 15 amino acids. Germline V gene lookup returns CDR1 SGHTA and CDR2 FQGNSA. As DNA, the CDR3 is TGTGCCAGCAGCCCGGGGGGGACGAACACCGGGGAGCTGTTTTTT. The encoded protein is CASSPGGTNTGELFF. Full variable domain (outside the CDR3, taken from reference TRBV7-2 and TRBJ2-2): GAGVSQSPSNKVTEKGKDVELRCDPISGHTALYWYRQSLGQGLEFLIYFQGNSAPDKSGLPSDRFSAERTGGSVSTLTIQRTQQEDSAVYLCASSPGGTNTGELFFGEGSRLTVL.

This chain joins TRBV29-1 and TRBJ2-7; 11 bases are a match to TRBD1. This CDR3 region has 14 residues. Germline-derived CDR1 and CDR2 are SQVTM and ANQGSEA. Unmatched junction bases numbered 7, after V lost 3 bases and J lost 6 bases. The CDR3 coding sequence is TGCAGCGTTGATATGGGGACAGGGGGGACCGAGCAGTACTTC. Its protein product is CSVDMGTGGTEQYF.

This clone has a single count. The rearrangement links TRBV18 to TRBJ2-5; the D gene is possibly TRBD1 (6 bases). V lost 8 bases, J lost 2 bases, and 15 bases lay in between. Germline V CDR1 and CDR2: KGHSH, LQKENI. The CDR3 runs 14 residues. As DNA, the CDR3 is TGTGCCAGCAGAAAAACAGGGATACAAGAGACCCAGTACTTC. This sequence encodes CASRKTGIQETQYF.

The chain couples TRBV5-1 to TRBJ2-3, with D perhaps TRBD1 (6 bases). The V gene's germline CDR1 is SGHRS and CDR2 YFSETQ. Trimming left V 4 bases short and J 2 bases short, with 17 bases between. The CDR3 is 16 residues long. DNA for the CDR3: TGCGCCAGCAGCCCCGGGACACTCCCTTCCACAGATACGCAGTATTTT. Translated: CASSPGTLPSTDTQYF.

V is TRBV2 and J is TRBJ2-7; 8 bases fit TRBD2. The CDR3 covers 14 residues. The junction had 8 bases not matched to a gene; V was cut back by 5 bases and J by 5 bases. Germline CDR1 SNHLY, CDR2 FYNNEI. CDR3 coding DNA: TGTGCCAGCAGTACCCCGGGACTAGTGAACGAGCAGTACTTC. It codes for CASSTPGLVNEQYF.

This clone has only a few counts. The chain has TRBV7-3 and TRBJ2-1; 11 positions match TRBD1. Germline assignment: CDR1 SGHTA and CDR2 FQGTGA. The CDR3 runs to 15 residues. Trimming at V came to 6 bases and at J to 6 bases, leaving 7 bases not matched to a gene. The CDR3 reads CASSATGQGANEQFF. The CDR3 DNA reads TGTGCCAGCAGTGCTACAGGACAGGGGGCCAATGAGCAGTTCTTC.

The V and J genes are TRBV5-1 and TRBJ1-1, with 9 nucleotides matching TRBD1. This CDR3 contains 14 residues. The J segment lost 1 base and the V segment lost 3 bases, leaving 1 base of the junction unmatched. Germline V gene data show CDR1 as SGHRS and CDR2 as YFSETQ. The CDR3 coding sequence is TGCGCCAGCAGCTGGGACAGGGCGAACACTGAAGCTTTCTTT. Translating gives CASSWDRANTEAFF.